A single TCR beta chain is shown here with its context. The antigen remains unidentified. V was pared by 4 bases and J by 1 base, with 12 bases between. Germline lookup yields CDR1 SGHRS and CDR2 YFSETQ. The CDR3 is 15 residues long. Using immunoSEQ multiplex PCR, the repertoire was profiled, and TCRdb retains in-frame clones only, with some absent. The sample yields 16,000 or so clones, approximately 61% seen once. The source of the sample is a study of T cell clonotyping in hematopoietic cell transplantation. Study results and caveats: Few recipient clonotypes overlapped donors; over 95% were de novo at given depth. No sorting was done, leaving CD4 and CD8 contributions mixed.

The sequence was obtained from a male patient aged 50 to 59 who had an allogeneic stem cell transplant from an unrelated donor, so T cells may come from the graft donor. Some clones in this sample may be carry-over from other donors' samples. The genes are TRBV5-1 and TRBJ2-1; D might be TRBD1 or TRBD2, each matching 5 bases. This sample comprised PBMCs, obtained 30 days after allogeneic stem cell transplant. CDR3 in amino acids: CASSSAGTSYNEQFF. The CDR3 DNA sequence: TGCGCCAGCAGCAGCGCCGGGACGTCCTACAATGAGCAGTTCTTC.